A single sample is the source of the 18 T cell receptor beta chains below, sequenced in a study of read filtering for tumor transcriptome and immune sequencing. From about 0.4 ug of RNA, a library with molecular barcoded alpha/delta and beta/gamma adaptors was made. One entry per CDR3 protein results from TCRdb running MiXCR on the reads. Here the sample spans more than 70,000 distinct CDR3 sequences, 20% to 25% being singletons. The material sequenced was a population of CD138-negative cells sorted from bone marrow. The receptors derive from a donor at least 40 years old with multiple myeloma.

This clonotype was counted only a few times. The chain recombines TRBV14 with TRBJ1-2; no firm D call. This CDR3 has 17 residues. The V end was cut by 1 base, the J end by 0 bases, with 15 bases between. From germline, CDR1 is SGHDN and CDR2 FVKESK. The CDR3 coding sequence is TGTGCCAGCAGCCAAGCCAACAGAAAGTTAGCTAACTATGGCTACACCTTC. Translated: CASSQANRKLANYGYTF.

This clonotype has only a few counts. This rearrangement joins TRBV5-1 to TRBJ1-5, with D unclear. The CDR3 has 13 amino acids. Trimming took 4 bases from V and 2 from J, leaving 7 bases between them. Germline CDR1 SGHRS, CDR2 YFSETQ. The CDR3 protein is CASSAEGNQPQHF. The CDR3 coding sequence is TGCGCCAGCAGCGCTGAGGGCAATCAGCCCCAGCATTTT.

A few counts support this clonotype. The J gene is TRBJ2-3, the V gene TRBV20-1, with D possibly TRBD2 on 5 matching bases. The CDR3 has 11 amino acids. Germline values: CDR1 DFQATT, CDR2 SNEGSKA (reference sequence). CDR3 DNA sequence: TGCAGCCCGAGGGCTGGAGATACGCAGTATTTT. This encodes CSPRAGDTQYF.

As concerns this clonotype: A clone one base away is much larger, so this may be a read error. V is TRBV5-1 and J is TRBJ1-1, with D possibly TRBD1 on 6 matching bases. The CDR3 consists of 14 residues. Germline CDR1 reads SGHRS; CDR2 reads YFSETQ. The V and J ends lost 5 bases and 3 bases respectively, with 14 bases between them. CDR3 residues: CASSWGHGDTEAFF. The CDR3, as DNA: TGCGCCAGCAGTTGGGGACATGGGGACACTGAAGCTTTCTTT.

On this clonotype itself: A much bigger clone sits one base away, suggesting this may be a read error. The CDR3 reads CGVDQGDEKLFF. Here the CDR3 DNA reads TGCGGCGTTGATCAGGGGGATGAAAAACTGTTTTTT. The gene calls are TRBV29-1 and TRBJ1-4; 7 positions agree with TRBD1. Germline assignment: CDR1 SQVTM and CDR2 ANQGSEA. The CDR3 covers 12 residues.

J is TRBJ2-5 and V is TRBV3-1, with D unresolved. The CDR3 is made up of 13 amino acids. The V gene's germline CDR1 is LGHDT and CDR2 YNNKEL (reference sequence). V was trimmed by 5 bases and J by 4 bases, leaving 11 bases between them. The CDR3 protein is CASSGSPGETQYF. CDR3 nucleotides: TGTGCCAGCAGCGGGTCCCCGGGAGAGACCCAGTACTTC.

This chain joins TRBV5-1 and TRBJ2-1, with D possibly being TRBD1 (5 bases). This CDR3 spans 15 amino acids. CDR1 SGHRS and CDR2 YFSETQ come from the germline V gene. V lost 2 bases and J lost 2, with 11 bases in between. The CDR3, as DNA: TGCGCCAGCAGCTTCAGGGAACTGACCTACAATGAGCAGTTCTTC. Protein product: CASSFRELTYNEQFF.

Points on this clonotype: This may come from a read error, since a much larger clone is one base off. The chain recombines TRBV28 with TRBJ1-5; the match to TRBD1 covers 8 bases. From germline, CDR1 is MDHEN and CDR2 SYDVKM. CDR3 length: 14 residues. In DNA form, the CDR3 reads TGTGCCGGCAGTTCAGGGGGCACCAATCAGCCCCAGCATTTT. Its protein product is CAGSSGGTNQPQHF.

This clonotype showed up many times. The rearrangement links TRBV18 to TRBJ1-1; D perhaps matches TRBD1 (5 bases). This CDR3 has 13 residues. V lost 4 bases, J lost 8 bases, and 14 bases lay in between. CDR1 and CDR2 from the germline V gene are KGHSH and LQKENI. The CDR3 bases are TGTGCCAGCTCACTCATCCAGGGCGAAGAAGCTTTCTTT. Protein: CASSLIQGEEAFF.

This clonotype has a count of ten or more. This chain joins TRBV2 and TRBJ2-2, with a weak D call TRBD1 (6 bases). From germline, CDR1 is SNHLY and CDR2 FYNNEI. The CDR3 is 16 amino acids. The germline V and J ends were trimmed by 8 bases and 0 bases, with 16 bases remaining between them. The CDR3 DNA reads TGTGCCAGCGACATAGACCGGGACACGAACACCGGGGAGCTGTTTTTT. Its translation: CASDIDRDTNTGELFF.

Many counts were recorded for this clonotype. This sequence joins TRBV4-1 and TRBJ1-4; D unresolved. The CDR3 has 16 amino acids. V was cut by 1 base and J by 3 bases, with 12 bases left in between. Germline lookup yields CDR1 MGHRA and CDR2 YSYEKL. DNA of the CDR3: TGCGCCAGCAGCCAAGCCTCCGGAGGGTCTAATGAAAAACTGTTTTTT. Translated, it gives CASSQASGGSNEKLFF.

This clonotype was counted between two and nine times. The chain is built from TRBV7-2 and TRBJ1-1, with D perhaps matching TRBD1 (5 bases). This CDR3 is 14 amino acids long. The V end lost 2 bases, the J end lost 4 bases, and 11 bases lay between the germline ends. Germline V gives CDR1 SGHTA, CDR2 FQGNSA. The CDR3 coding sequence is TGTGCCAGCAGCTTACACAGGATAGGCACTGAAGCTTTCTTT. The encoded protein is CASSLHRIGTEAFF.

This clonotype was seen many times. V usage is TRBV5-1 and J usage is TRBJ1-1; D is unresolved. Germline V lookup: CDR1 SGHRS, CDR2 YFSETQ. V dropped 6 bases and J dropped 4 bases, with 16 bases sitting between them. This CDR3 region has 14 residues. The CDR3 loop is CASTLAPWITEAFF. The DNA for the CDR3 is TGCGCCAGCACCCTAGCCCCTTGGATCACTGAAGCTTTCTTT.

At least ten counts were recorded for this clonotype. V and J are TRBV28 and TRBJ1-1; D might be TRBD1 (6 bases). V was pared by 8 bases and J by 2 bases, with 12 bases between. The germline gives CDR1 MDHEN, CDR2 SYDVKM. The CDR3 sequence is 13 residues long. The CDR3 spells CASRGRGNTEAFF. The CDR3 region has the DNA TGTGCCAGCCGGGGGCGAGGAAACACTGAAGCTTTCTTT.

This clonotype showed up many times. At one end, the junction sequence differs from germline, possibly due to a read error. The CDR3 nucleotides read TGTGCCAGCGGCCAGTCGTATACGCAGTATTTT. It yields the protein CASGQSYTQYF. This rearrangement joins TRBV14 to TRBJ2-3; the D is unclear. Germline assignment: CDR1 SGHDN and CDR2 FVKESK. The CDR3 has 11 residues.

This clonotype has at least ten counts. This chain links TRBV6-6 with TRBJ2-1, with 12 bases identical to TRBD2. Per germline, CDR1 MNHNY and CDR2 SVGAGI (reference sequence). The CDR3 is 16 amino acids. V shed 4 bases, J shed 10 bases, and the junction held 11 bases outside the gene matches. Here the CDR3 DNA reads TGTGCCAGCAGTTCCGACCTCCTAGCGGGGGGGCCAGAGCAGTTCTTC. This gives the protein CASSSDLLAGGPEQFF.

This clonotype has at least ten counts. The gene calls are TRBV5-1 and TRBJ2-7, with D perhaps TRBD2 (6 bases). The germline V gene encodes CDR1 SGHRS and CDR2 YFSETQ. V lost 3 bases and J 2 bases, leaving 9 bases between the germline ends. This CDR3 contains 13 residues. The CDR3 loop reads CASSYAGTYEQYF. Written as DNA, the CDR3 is TGCGCCAGCAGCTATGCGGGGACCTACGAGCAGTACTTC.

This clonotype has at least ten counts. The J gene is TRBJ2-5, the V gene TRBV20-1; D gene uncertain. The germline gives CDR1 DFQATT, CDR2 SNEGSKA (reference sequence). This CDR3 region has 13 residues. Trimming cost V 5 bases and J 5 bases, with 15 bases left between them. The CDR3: CSAPDWVRETQYF. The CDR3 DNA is TGCAGTGCTCCAGACTGGGTTCGGGAGACCCAGTACTTC.